The next 6 T cell receptor beta chains were all read from a single sample in a study of blood T cell repertoires in COVID-19 (dated by TCRdb to the early 2020s). The library relied on the immunoSEQ multiplex PCR assay. The immuneACCESS repertoire file appears here via TCRdb, limited to in-frame rearrangements. These files lack a portion of the clones; in checked studies, under half of the deficit traces to unresolved V genes, and the cause of the others is not known. The sample table lists 250,000 to 300,000 clones, around 78% of them with a count of one. The ten largest clones capture around 4.5% of the sample. The sequenced sample consisted of peripheral blood. The source of these receptors is a man in his sixties who had recovered from COVID-19.

This chain joins TRBV7-9 and TRBJ2-7; 7 bases are shared with TRBD1. There are 14 residues in the CDR3. Germline V gene lookup returns CDR1 SEHNR and CDR2 FQNEAQ (reference sequence). V dropped 5 bases and J dropped 6; count of bases not matched to a gene: 10. The CDR3: CASSTRQGIGEQYF. Written as DNA, the CDR3 is TGTGCCAGCAGCACAAGACAGGGAATCGGCGAGCAGTACTTC.

This chain joins TRBV20-1 and TRBJ2-4; 7 nucleotides align to TRBD2. The CDR3 consists of 10 residues. V was pared by 5 bases and J by 8 bases, with 0 bases of the junction left unmatched. In germline, CDR1 is DFQATT, CDR2 SNEGSKA (reference sequence). The CDR3 DNA reads TGCAGTGCTGGGAGGGACATTCAGTACTTC. Amino acids: CSAGRDIQYF.

The chain couples TRBV15 to TRBJ2-5; D is perhaps TRBD2 (6 bases). The CDR3 contains 14 residues. Germline CDR1 is LNHNV and CDR2 is YYDKDF (reference sequence). V lost 3 bases and J lost 3, with 11 bases in between. The CDR3 sequence is CATSRRGSEETQYF. In DNA, the CDR3 is TGTGCCACCAGCAGGCGGGGCTCAGAAGAGACCCAGTACTTC.

The rearrangement uses TRBV4-2 and TRBJ2-7, with 9 bases matching TRBD1. The CDR3 has 16 residues. Losses at the gene ends were 4 bases for V and 4 bases for J; bases not matched to a gene: 11. Per the germline V gene, CDR1 is LGHNA and CDR2 is YNFKEQ. This CDR3 is CASSLFVGQGTYEQYF. As DNA, the CDR3 is TGTGCCAGCAGCCTCTTCGTCGGACAGGGGACTTACGAGCAGTACTTC.

This rearrangement joins TRBV6-6 to TRBJ1-6, with a weak D call TRBD1 (5 bases). Trimming cost V 5 bases and J 9 bases, with 23 bases left between them. Germline CDR1 is MNHNY and CDR2 is SVGAGI (reference sequence). The CDR3 has 17 amino acids. This CDR3 is CASSPGPSGVWGSPLHF. The CDR3, as DNA: TGTGCCAGCAGTCCGGGCCCCTCGGGGGTATGGGGTTCACCCCTCCACTTT.

The chain combines TRBV24-1 with TRBJ2-2, with 10 positions matching TRBD1. The CDR3 covers 17 residues. Germline V gives CDR1 KGHDR, CDR2 SFDVKD. V shed 3 bases and J 7 bases; nucleotides not matched to a gene: 10. The DNA of the CDR3 is TGTGCCACCAGTGATCCCCAAGGACAGGGGGTGTTCGGGGAGCTGTTTTTT. It encodes CATSDPQGQGVFGELFF.